These T cell receptor beta chains were read from a single sample in a study of regulatory T cells in long-lasting Graves disease. MiXCR, run by TCRdb on the multiplex PCR reads, gives a single entry per CDR3 protein. In the table there are about 470,000 distinct CDR3 sequences, 15% of which are singletons. The same sample was also used in a study of T cells in Graves' hyperthyroidism and ophthalmopathy.

Specimen: peripheral blood mononuclear cells (PBMCs), collected at new diagnosis, from a patient treated with antithyroid drugs. These receptor sequences come from a woman aged 25 to 39 with Graves disease. Each CDR3 is given with its conserved first and last residue. D genes are given only for firm matches. Rows may omit the clone size; those that give it use once, few, many or a size class.

size | J | D | length | V | DNA | CDR3
- | TRBJ1-4 | - | 16 | TRBV6-1 | TGTGCCAGCAGCCCTAACTCCCTACAGGTGACTGAAAAACTGTTTTTT | CASSPNSLQVTEKLFF
many | TRBJ2-3 | - | 15 | TRBV5-1 | TGCGCCAGCAGCATGACGGTGCTATCCACAGATACGCAGTATTTT | CASSMTVLSTDTQYF
many | TRBJ2-1 | TRBD2 | 15 | TRBV5-6 | TGTGCCAGCAGCGCGCTCGCGGGAGAACATTATGAGCAGTTCTTC | CASSALAGEHYEQFF
many | TRBJ1-4 | - | 17 | TRBV3-1 | TGTGCCAGCAGCCAAGACCCCCCCAGGGCAACTAATGAAAAACTGTTTTTT | CASSQDPPRATNEKLFF
many | TRBJ2-6 | - | 15 | TRBV6-1 | TGTGCCAGCAACGCCCTGAGCTCTGGGGCCAACGTCCTGACTTTC | CASNALSSGANVLTF
many | TRBJ2-3 | - | 17 | TRBV6-2/TRBV6-3 | TGTGCCAGCAGTTACGGATCCAGCGCGACTAGCACAGATACGCAGTATTTT | CASSYGSSATSTDTQYF
many | TRBJ2-1 | - | 15 | TRBV5-1 | TGCGCCAGCAGCGAGGGACAAAGCTCCTACAATGAGCAGTTCTTC | CASSEGQSSYNEQFF
many | TRBJ2-7 | TRBD1 | 14 | TRBV7-9 | TGTGCCAGCAGCCCCCGGGACAGCTCCTACGAGCAGTACTTC | CASSPRDSSYEQYF
many | TRBJ2-1 | - | 15 | TRBV12-3/TRBV12-4 | TGTGCCAGCAGCCCAACTAGCCCCCCCTACAATGAGCAGTTCTTC | CASSPTSPPYNEQFF
few | TRBJ2-5 | - | 14 | TRBV9 | TGTGCCAGCAGCGATGGGGTTGGGGCAGAGACCCGGTACTTC | CASSDGVGAETRYF